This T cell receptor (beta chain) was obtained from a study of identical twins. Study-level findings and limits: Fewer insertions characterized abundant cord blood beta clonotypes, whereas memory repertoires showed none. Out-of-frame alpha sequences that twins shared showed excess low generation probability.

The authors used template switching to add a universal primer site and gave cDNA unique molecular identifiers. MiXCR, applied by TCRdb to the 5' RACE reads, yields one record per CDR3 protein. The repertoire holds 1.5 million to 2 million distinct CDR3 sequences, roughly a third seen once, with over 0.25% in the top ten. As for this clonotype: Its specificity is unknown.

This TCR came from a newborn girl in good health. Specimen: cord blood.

The DNA for the CDR3 is TGTGCCAGCAGCCCCTGGACAGGGGGAAGAGGAGACTATGGCTACACCTTC. Protein: CASSPWTGGRGDYGYTF. The rearrangement uses TRBV7-9 and TRBJ1-2, with 10 nucleotides matching TRBD1. This CDR3 has 17 amino acids. V lost 5 bases and J lost 3; bases outside the gene matches: 12. CDR1 and CDR2 from the germline V gene are SEHNR and FQNEAQ (reference sequence).